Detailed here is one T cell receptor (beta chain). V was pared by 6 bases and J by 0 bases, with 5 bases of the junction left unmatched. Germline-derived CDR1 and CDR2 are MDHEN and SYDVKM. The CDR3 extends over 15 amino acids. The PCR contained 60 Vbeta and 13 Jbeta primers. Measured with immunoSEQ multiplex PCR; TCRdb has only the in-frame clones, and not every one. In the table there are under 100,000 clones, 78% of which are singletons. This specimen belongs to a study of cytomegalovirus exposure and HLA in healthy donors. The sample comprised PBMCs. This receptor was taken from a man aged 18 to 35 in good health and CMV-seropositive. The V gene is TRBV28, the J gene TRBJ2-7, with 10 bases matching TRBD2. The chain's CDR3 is CASRRSGRYSYEQYF. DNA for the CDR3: TGTGCCAGCAGGCGTAGCGGGAGGTACTCCTACGAGCAGTACTTC.